The 8 T cell receptor beta chains below come from one sample, sequenced in a study of Graves' ophthalmopathy and Graves' hyperthyroidism. CDR3 regions of TCR beta were amplified from RNA transcripts. HTBI primers served in a first-round RT-PCR, which a second-round multiplex PCR followed. TCRdb re-called the multiplex PCR reads through MiXCR, storing one row per CDR3 protein. Counted here are around 660,000 distinct CDR3 sequences, more than 40% occurring once; the ten biggest clones make up over 2.5%. The sample consisted of peripheral blood. Receptor source: an adult man with Graves' ophthalmopathy.

The chain employs TRBV7-9 and TRBJ2-3; the D gene is possibly TRBD2 (5 bases). CDR3 length equals 15 residues. Germline loops: CDR1 SEHNR, CDR2 FQNEAQ (reference sequence). V was clipped by 3 bases and J by 1 base, with 11 bases between them. Here the CDR3 reads CASSFPERGTDTQYF. The CDR3 nucleotides are TGTGCCAGCAGCTTCCCAGAGAGGGGCACAGATACGCAGTATTTT.

The table lists this clonotype with a count of one. The gene calls are TRBV7-7 and TRBJ2-2; D perhaps matches TRBD2 (6 bases). CDR3 length: 14 residues. Germline values: CDR1 SSHAT, CDR2 FNYEAQ (reference sequence). The CDR3 loop reads CASRPGLSHRELFF. In DNA form, the CDR3 reads TGTGCTAGCCGCCCGGGACTTTCTCACCGGGAGCTGTTTTTT.

This clonotype was detected a few times. V usage is TRBV30 and J usage is TRBJ1-4; D unresolved. This CDR3 has 13 residues. V gave up 7 bases and J gave up 0 bases, with 9 bases separating them. Germline CDR1 GTSNPN, CDR2 SVGIG (reference sequence). The CDR3 protein is CASMRATNEKLFF. The CDR3 DNA sequence: TGTGCCTCTATGAGGGCAACTAATGAAAAACTGTTTTTT.

This clonotype was recorded only once. The chain is built from TRBV7-8 and TRBJ1-1; 10 positions match TRBD1. This CDR3 has 13 amino acids. The germline CDR1 and CDR2 sequences are SGHVS and FQNEAQ. Losses at the gene ends were 3 bases for V and 6 bases for J; bases not matched to a gene: 1. CDR3 residues: CASSFGTGAEAFF. DNA of the CDR3: TGTGCCAGCAGCTTTGGGACAGGGGCTGAAGCTTTCTTT.

Of note for this clonotype: It may be a read error: a sequence one base away is much more abundant. The chain uses TRBV7-2 and TRBJ2-6, with D unresolved. V dropped 9 bases and J dropped 0 bases, with 18 bases sitting between them. The CDR3 has 17 amino acids. The V gene's germline CDR1 is SGHTA and CDR2 FQGNSA. The CDR3 loop reads CASSPKPSGSGANVLTF. The CDR3 nucleotides read TGTGCCAGTAGTCCAAAGCCCTCAGGCTCTGGGGCCAACGTCCTGACTTTC.

V gene TRBV20-1 combines with J gene TRBJ2-5, with 12 bases matching TRBD2. V shed 3 bases and J 5 bases; nucleotides not matched to a gene: 7. Germline lookup yields CDR1 DFQATT and CDR2 SNEGSKA (reference sequence). The CDR3 has 15 amino acids. The CDR3 sequence is CSASRLAGGGETQYF. As DNA, the CDR3 is TGCAGTGCTAGTAGGCTAGCGGGAGGGGGGGAGACCCAGTACTTC.

This clonotype occurred many times. This chain uses TRBV7-2 with TRBJ2-7, with no clear D. The germline V gene has CDR1 SGHTA and CDR2 FQGNSA. The CDR3 is 12 amino acids. V lost 8 bases to trimming and J lost 0 bases, with 8 bases between them. The DNA of the CDR3 is TGTGCCAGCGGCTACAACTCCTACGAGCAGTACTTC. This translates into CASGYNSYEQYF.

Regarding this clonotype: The junction departs from germline at one end; a sequencing error may be responsible. The CDR3 reads CANSSSNARYEQYF. Written as DNA, the CDR3 is TGTGCCAACAGCTCTTCGAACGCACGCTACGAGCAGTACTTC. The gene calls are TRBV5-6 and TRBJ2-7; D gene uncertain. Germline CDR1 is SGHDT and CDR2 is YYEEEE. There are 14 residues in the CDR3.